This T cell receptor beta chain is from a study of blood T cell repertoires in COVID-19 (dated by TCRdb to 2020 to 2022). Context from the whole study: Samples covering the acute and convalescent phases of COVID-19 were provided by collaborators in the United States, Italy and Spain. The material from the prospective study consisted of cDNA or gDNA derived from T cells, B-cell-depleted T cells, or PBMCs. Deeply sampled blood TCRbeta repertoires from subjects exposed to, actively infected with, or recovered from COVID-19 were included in the dataset. A freely available public database, intended as a resource for researchers studying the immune response to SARS-CoV-2, is where the repertoires were released. Samples came from the ongoing ImmuneRACE study (first 160 participants) plus 1,254 subjects from 6 global collaborators. The sample metadata nearly always contained a de-identified subject ID, COVID-19 status, age in years and sex. Where available, HLA class I and class II types were obtained from metadata supplied by the sample provider rather than from assay-based typing.

The collaborating institutions used their own protocols to collect whole blood in K2EDTA tubes. For TCRbeta analysis, collaborators shipped samples as frozen whole blood, isolated PBMCs, or DNA extracted from either of those sample types. Via the germline V gene, CDR1 is MDHEN and CDR2 SYDVKM. The CDR3 covers 13 residues, taking in both the cysteine and the phenylalanine. Only the CDR3 portion is preserved as DNA: 39 bases, with reading frame beginning at the first base. Here V drops 6 bases and J drops 2 bases, and the junction holds 3 bases not matched to any gene. This clone was observed a single time. Its antigen is not yet known. No base quality values were provided; no much bigger clone lies one nucleotide off. The immunoSEQ Assay, a bias-controlled multiplex PCR, was used to amplify TCRbeta CDR3 regions from genomic DNA. The authors' pipeline ran thus. Nucleated cell counts per sample were estimated from amplification of reference gene primers within the assay. To quantify the absolute abundance of each unique TCRbeta CDR3 rearrangement, sequence reads were collapsed and filtered. Productive Simpson clonality was computed per sample as the square root of Simpson's diversity index over productive rearrangements. TCRdb holds this immuneACCESS table with in-frame rearrangements only. Some clones are missing; in checked studies, unresolved V genes explain under half, and the rest has no known cause. V, J and clone size reflect that table, while D and trimming were determined from the DNA. For this sample the table gives more than 300,000 clones, of which about 83% were detected only once. Roughly 1.3% of the sample is held by the ten biggest clonotypes.

What the work shows at the level of the full study, not this receptor alone: The amount of clinical and demographic metadata varied by source and participant and was provided uncurated.

The sequence links TRBV28 to TRBJ1-2, with TRBD1 matching 7 junction bases. This TCR was recovered from a woman aged 50 to 60 with acute or convalescent COVID-19. The sequenced material came from peripheral blood. The DNA sequence follows: TGTGCCAGCAGACTGGGACAGAACTATGGCTACACCTTC. It is translated as CASRLGQNYGYTF.